These T cell receptor beta chains were read from a single sample in a study of human T cells and chemical hapten exposure. TCRdb passed the RACE reads through MiXCR, listing each CDR3 protein once. The sample holds roughly 100,000 distinct CDR3 sequences, around 9.6% seen once. The sequencing here drew on whole blood, taken in connection with sensitization to the hapten diphenylcyclopropenone (DPC). Every receptor here comes from a woman aged 40 to 49 with alopecia areata. Some clones in this sample may be carry-over from other donors' samples. Each CDR3 is given with its conserved first and last residue. A D gene is named only where the DNA matches it firmly. Some rows have no size entry. The others give once, few or many, or a class for an expanded clone.

TRBJ1-2,TRBD1,15,many,TRBV4-3,CASSQQGGANYGYTF,TGCGCCAGCAGCCAACAGGGGGGAGCTAACTATGGCTACACCTTC
TRBJ1-1,.,16,many,TRBV6-6,CASTRDSSSGNTEAFF,TGTGCCAGCACCCGAGACAGTTCCTCAGGGAACACTGAAGCTTTCTTT
TRBJ1-3,.,13,.,TRBV20-1,CSARAGTENTIYF,TGCAGTGCTAGGGCCGGGACGGAAAACACCATATATTTT
TRBJ2-7,TRBD1,14,many,TRBV5-1,CASRPGQGMYEQYF,TGCGCCAGCAGACCAGGACAGGGTATGTACGAGCAGTACTTC
TRBJ2-7,.,13,.,TRBV6-2/TRBV6-3,CASSTRTWIEQYF,TGTGCCAGCAGCACAAGGACCTGGATCGAGCAGTACTTC
TRBJ2-1,TRBD2,14,many,TRBV27,CASSPGLAINEQFF,TGTGCCAGCAGTCCTGGACTAGCGATTAATGAGCAGTTCTTC
TRBJ2-1,TRBD2,18,.,TRBV6-6,CASRPGLAGENVQNEQFF,TGTGCCAGCAGACCGGGACTAGCGGGGGAAAATGTTCAGAATGAGCAGTTCTTC
TRBJ2-3,.,16,few,TRBV27,CASSSHAGTAFDTQYF,TGTGCCAGCAGTTCCCACGCCGGGACTGCCTTTGATACGCAGTATTTT
TRBJ2-2,TRBD2,15,many,TRBV11-2,CASRRLAGNTGELFF,TGTGCCAGCAGGAGACTAGCGGGGAACACCGGGGAGCTGTTTTTT
TRBJ2-1,.,14,many,TRBV7-2,CASNFYGRGNEQFF,TGTGCCAGCAACTTTTACGGCAGGGGAAATGAGCAGTTCTTC
TRBJ1-2,.,12,many,TRBV10-3,CAIKTADYGYTF,TGTGCCATCAAGACAGCCGATTATGGCTACACCTTC
TRBJ2-1,TRBD2,15,.,TRBV7-2,CASSLRTSEYNEQFF,TGTGCCAGCAGCTTACGGACTAGCGAATACAATGAGCAGTTCTTC
TRBJ1-2,.,13,.,TRBV7-2,CASSLAGPGGYTF,TGTGCCAGCAGCTTAGCAGGGCCGGGCGGCTACACCTTC
TRBJ1-3,TRBD1,15,.,TRBV2,CASSQITGGGNTIYF,TGTGCCAGCAGTCAGATCACAGGGGGCGGAAACACCATATATTTT
TRBJ1-1,TRBD1,16,many,TRBV2,CASSEFPRTGVAEAFF,TGTGCCAGCAGTGAATTTCCTAGGACAGGGGTGGCTGAAGCTTTCTTT
TRBJ2-3,TRBD2,14,.,TRBV28,CASSLSGGEGTQYF,TGTGCCAGCAGTCTTAGCGGGGGGGAAGGTACGCAGTATTTT
TRBJ1-1,.,18,many,TRBV3-1,CASSQAVLEEDGRTEAFF,TGTGCCAGCAGCCAGGCTGTACTAGAGGAGGACGGGAGGACTGAAGCTTTCTTT
TRBJ1-5,.,13,few,TRBV29-1,CSVVKGLGQPQHF,TGCAGCGTTGTAAAGGGTCTGGGTCAGCCCCAGCATTTT
TRBJ2-3,TRBD2,13,few,TRBV10-3,CATNSGGTDTQYF,TGTGCCACCAATAGCGGGGGCACAGATACGCAGTATTTT
TRBJ1-5,.,14,many,TRBV6-1,CASSGSPDGQPQHF,TGTGCCAGCAGTGGATCCCCGGACGGGCAGCCCCAGCATTTT
TRBJ1-1,TRBD1,13,.,TRBV12-3/TRBV12-4,CASRPTGGAEAFF,TGTGCCAGCAGACCTACAGGGGGCGCAGAAGCTTTCTTT
TRBJ2-7,TRBD1,14,.,TRBV4-3,CASSPWTGAYEQYF,TGCGCCAGCAGCCCTTGGACAGGGGCCTACGAGCAGTACTTC
TRBJ1-2,.,14,.,TRBV3-1,CASSQVDSGFGYTF,TGTGCCAGCAGCCAAGTTGACAGCGGTTTTGGCTACACCTTC
TRBJ2-1,.,14,few,TRBV7-7,CASSLDPASNEQFF,TGTGCTAGCAGCTTAGATCCAGCGTCAAATGAGCAGTTCTTC
TRBJ1-6,.,11,many,TRBV20-1,CSARLNSPLHF,TGCAGTGCTAGGCTTAATTCACCCCTCCACTTT
TRBJ2-3,.,14,many,TRBV5-1,CASSLGPTPNTQYF,TGCGCCAGCAGCTTGGGACCCACCCCGAATACGCAGTATTTT
TRBJ2-5,TRBD1,16,many,TRBV5-1,CASSSFYRGRGETQYF,TGCGCCAGCAGCTCATTTTACAGGGGGCGAGGAGAGACCCAGTACTTC
TRBJ2-5,TRBD1,13,many,TRBV24-1,CATGGQGEETQYF,TGTGCCACCGGCGGACAGGGGGAAGAGACCCAGTACTTC
TRBJ2-5,.,13,many,TRBV7-2,CASSRDRQETQYF,TGTGCCAGCAGCCGCGATAGGCAAGAGACCCAGTACTTC
TRBJ2-7,.,12,few,TRBV12-3/TRBV12-4,CASSWDSYEQYF,TGTGCCAGCAGTTGGGACTCCTACGAGCAGTACTTC
TRBJ2-7,.,14,few,TRBV27,CARLGDGPRDEQYF,TGTGCCAGATTAGGGGACGGGCCTCGGGACGAGCAGTACTTC
TRBJ2-1,TRBD2,14,many,TRBV11-2,CASSQLAGSNEQFF,TGTGCCAGCAGCCAACTAGCGGGGTCCAATGAGCAGTTCTTC
TRBJ1-1,.,11,.,TRBV12-3/TRBV12-4,CASSLIGEAFF,TGTGCCAGCAGTTTAATCGGTGAAGCTTTCTTT
TRBJ1-1,.,13,many,TRBV11-2,CASSLHRDTEAFF,TGTGCCAGCAGCTTGCACAGAGACACTGAAGCTTTCTTT
TRBJ2-2,.,12,few,TRBV2,CARARGSGELFF,TGTGCGCGGGCCAGGGGATCCGGGGAGCTGTTTTTT
TRBJ1-4,TRBD1,15,many,TRBV6-6,CASSYSGTGNEKLFF,TGTGCCAGCAGTTACTCGGGGACAGGGAATGAAAAACTGTTTTTT
TRBJ2-5,.,13,.,TRBV7-2,CASSLDPAGTQYF,TGTGCCAGCAGCTTAGACCCGGCCGGGACCCAGTACTTC
TRBJ1-2,.,15,few,TRBV27,CASSLGDGANYGYTF,TGTGCCAGCAGTTTAGGGGACGGAGCTAACTATGGCTACACCTTC
TRBJ1-4,.,14,many,TRBV12-3/TRBV12-4,CASSGNGGNEKLFF,TGTGCCAGCAGCGGTAATGGGGGAAATGAAAAACTGTTTTTT
TRBJ1-1,.,14,many,TRBV4-2,CASSRKTGNTEAFF,TGTGCCAGCAGCCGAAAGACAGGGAACACTGAAGCTTTCTTT
TRBJ1-3,TRBD1,17,many,TRBV9,CASSVGQGPSSGNTIYF,TGTGCCAGCAGCGTAGGACAGGGACCTTCCTCTGGAAACACCATATATTTT
TRBJ1-2,TRBD1,14,many,TRBV4-2,CASSPRGGRYGYTF,TGTGCCAGCAGCCCCAGGGGGGGACGCTATGGCTACACCTTC
TRBJ1-1,.,19,few,TRBV19,CASSPRSDRDAPRLAEAFF,TGTGCCAGTAGTCCCCGAAGCGACCGGGACGCCCCACGCTTAGCTGAAGCTTTCTTT
TRBJ2-1,.,18,many,TRBV4-3,CASSQDSLMGGVANEQFF,TGCGCCAGCAGCCAAGATTCCCTTATGGGCGGGGTGGCCAATGAGCAGTTCTTC
TRBJ2-6,.,15,many,TRBV7-2,CASSRDSSGANVLTF,TGTGCCAGCAGCAGAGACAGCTCTGGGGCCAACGTCCTGACTTTC
TRBJ2-3,.,13,.,TRBV4-3,CASSQAGTDTQYF,TGCGCCAGCAGCCAAGCCGGCACAGATACGCAGTATTTT
TRBJ1-2,TRBD1,15,few,TRBV27,CASSLSGTGSYGYTF,TGTGCCAGCAGTTTATCGGGGACAGGGAGCTATGGCTACACCTTC
TRBJ2-1,TRBD2,17,few,TRBV11-2,CASSSLAGGGYYNEQFF,TGTGCCAGCAGTTCTCTCGCGGGGGGCGGGTACTACAATGAGCAGTTCTTC
TRBJ1-5,TRBD1,17,many,TRBV5-4,CASSLGTGAYSNQPQHF,TGTGCCAGCAGCTTGGGGACAGGGGCCTATAGCAATCAGCCCCAGCATTTT
TRBJ2-6,TRBD1,18,few,TRBV6-2/TRBV6-3,CASSYGGQGETGANVLTF,TGTGCCAGCAGCTACGGGGGACAGGGGGAAACTGGGGCCAACGTCCTGACTTTC
TRBJ1-6,.,13,.,TRBV6-6,CASSENRHAPLHF,TGTGCCAGCAGCGAAAACAGGCACGCACCCCTCCACTTT
TRBJ2-7,TRBD1,15,few,TRBV7-6,CASSLGTGIVYEQYF,TGTGCCAGCAGCTTGGGGACAGGGATTGTCTACGAGCAGTACTTC
TRBJ2-7,TRBD1,13,few,TRBV27,CASSLQGAHEQYF,TGTGCCAGCAGTTTACAGGGGGCGCACGAGCAGTACTTC
TRBJ2-7,TRBD1,15,many,TRBV19,CASSPPGTGPYEQYF,TGTGCCAGTAGCCCCCCCGGGACAGGTCCCTACGAGCAGTACTTC
TRBJ1-1,.,15,.,TRBV11-2,CASSHTRALNTEAFF,TGTGCCAGCAGCCATACAAGGGCCTTGAACACTGAAGCTTTCTTT
TRBJ2-7,.,14,.,TRBV19,CASRPVGGAYEQYF,TGTGCCAGCCGCCCAGTAGGGGGAGCCTACGAGCAGTACTTC
TRBJ2-2,.,14,.,TRBV7-6,CASSLMGDTGELFF,TGTGCCAGCAGCTTGATGGGAGACACCGGGGAGCTGTTTTTT
TRBJ2-2,.,16,many,TRBV7-6,CASSLLPGVNTGELFF,TGTGCCAGCAGCTTACTCCCCGGGGTAAACACCGGGGAGCTGTTTTTT
TRBJ1-5,.,13,many,TRBV7-2,CASSGEAGQPQHF,TGTGCCAGCAGCGGAGAGGCTGGGCAGCCCCAGCATTTT
TRBJ2-1,.,17,many,TRBV4-1,CASSQDDGLSSYNEQFF,TGCGCCAGCAGCCAAGATGATGGGTTGAGCTCCTACAATGAGCAGTTCTTC